This T cell receptor (beta chain) was identified during a study of OX40 agonist ivuxolimab in advanced cancers. Method: immunoSEQ multiplex PCR; TCRdb's copy keeps in-frame clones and lacks some. The sample carries tens of thousands of clones, 91% recorded once. Trimming cost V 4 bases and J 6 bases; bases outside gene matches: 8. Germline V gives CDR1 SGHRS, CDR2 YFSETQ. The CDR3 extends over 15 amino acids. The starting material was CD4+ or CD8+ T cells sorted from blood, obtained in a trial of the OX40 agonist ivuxolimab. This clonotype was obtained from an adult with an advanced solid tumor such as melanoma, head and neck, liver or kidney cancer. The chain has TRBV5-1 and TRBJ2-1, with 9 bases identical to TRBD1. The CDR3 here is CASSPGTGLGNEQFF. CDR3 coding DNA: TGCGCCAGCAGCCCCGGGACAGGGTTGGGCAATGAGCAGTTCTTC.